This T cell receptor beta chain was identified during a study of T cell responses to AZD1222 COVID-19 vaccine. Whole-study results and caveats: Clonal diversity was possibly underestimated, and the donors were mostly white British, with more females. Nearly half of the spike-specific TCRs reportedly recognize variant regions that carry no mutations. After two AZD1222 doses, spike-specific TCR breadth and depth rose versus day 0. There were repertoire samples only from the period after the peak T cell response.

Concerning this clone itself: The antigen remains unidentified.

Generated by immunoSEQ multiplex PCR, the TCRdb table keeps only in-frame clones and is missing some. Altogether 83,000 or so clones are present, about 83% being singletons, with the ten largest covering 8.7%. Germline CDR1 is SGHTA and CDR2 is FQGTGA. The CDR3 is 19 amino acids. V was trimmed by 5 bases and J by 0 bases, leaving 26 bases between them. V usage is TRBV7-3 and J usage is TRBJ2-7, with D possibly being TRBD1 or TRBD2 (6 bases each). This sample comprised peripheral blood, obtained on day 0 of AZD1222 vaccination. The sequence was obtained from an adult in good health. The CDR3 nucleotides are TGTGCCAGCAGCACAACCCCCAAGGCATGGGGGGCACTCTCCTACGAGCAGTACTTC. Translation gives CASSTTPKAWGALSYEQYF.